Each of the 22 T cell receptor beta chains below was sequenced from the same sample in a study of T cell responses to AZD1222 COVID-19 vaccine. Sequenced by immunoSEQ multiplex PCR; TCRdb stores in-frame clones only, minus some. The sample lists about 140,000 clones, roughly 90% occurring once. This specimen consisted of peripheral blood, obtained on day 0 of AZD1222 vaccination. The receptor set was obtained from an adult in good health.

This chain connects TRBV7-9 to TRBJ1-2; TRBD1 aligns across 10 bases. There are 15 residues in the CDR3. V dropped 3 bases and J dropped 7; count of bases not matched to a gene: 8. Germline CDR1 SEHNR, CDR2 FQNEAQ (reference sequence). The CDR3 loop is CASSLEDRGSSGYTF. The CDR3 nucleotides are TGTGCCAGCAGCTTGGAGGACAGGGGGTCGAGTGGCTACACCTTC.

This rearrangement joins TRBV11-3 to TRBJ2-3; unclear D gene. The V gene lost 5 bases and the J gene lost 0 bases, with 15 bases spanning the gap. The CDR3 runs 16 residues. Germline CDR1 SGHNT, CDR2 YENEEA. The CDR3, as DNA: TGTGCCAGCAGCACCGACAAGGACCCCAGCACAGATACGCAGTATTTT. Amino acids: CASSTDKDPSTDTQYF.

The CDR3 protein is CASSGTGGAGYGYTF. CDR3 nucleotides: TGCGCCAGCAGCGGGACAGGGGGCGCGGGCTATGGCTACACCTTC. The chain is built from TRBV5-1 and TRBJ1-2, with 12 bases aligning to TRBD1. The V segment lost 4 bases and the J segment 4 bases; nucleotides outside the gene matches: 5. Germline lookup yields CDR1 SGHRS and CDR2 YFSETQ. This CDR3 spans 15 amino acids.

The CDR3 nucleotides read TGCGCCAGCAGCTTGGCCGGGGGGGGCCACGGGAATACGCAGTATTTT. Translation: CASSLAGGGHGNTQYF. The chain joins TRBV5-1 to TRBJ2-3; TRBD2 aligns across 8 bases. The CDR3 contains 16 residues. V was clipped by 0 bases and J by 7 bases; unmatched bases: 10. CDR1 is SGHRS and CDR2 is YFSETQ in the germline V gene.

For the CDR3, the DNA is TGTGCCAGCTCACCGAGGGACTACACTGAAGCTTTCTTT. Translating it yields CASSPRDYTEAFF. The rearrangement links TRBV18 to TRBJ1-1; D might be TRBD1 (5 bases). The germline V gene encodes CDR1 KGHSH and CDR2 LQKENI. The CDR3 extends over 13 amino acids. Deletions cut 3 bases from V and 3 bases from J, with 8 bases between.

This rearrangement joins TRBV20-1 to TRBJ2-1; D remains unclear. The germline gives CDR1 DFQATT, CDR2 SNEGSKA (reference sequence). V lost 0 bases to trimming and J lost 9 bases, with 6 bases between them. This CDR3 comprises 11 residues. CDR3 nucleotides: TGCAGTGCTAGAGATTATGCTGAGCAGTTCTTC. Its translation: CSARDYAEQFF.

The rearrangement uses TRBV18 and TRBJ1-1, with D perhaps matching TRBD1 (5 bases). Germline values: CDR1 KGHSH, CDR2 LQKENI. The CDR3 has 17 amino acids. Trimming pared 2 bases from V and 2 bases from J, leaving 18 bases between. The CDR3 spells CASSPMSGWSVNTEAFF. The CDR3 region has the DNA TGTGCCAGCTCACCAATGTCAGGGTGGTCAGTCAACACTGAAGCTTTCTTT.

The chain employs TRBV21-1 and TRBJ1-2; TRBD1, the table's D call, was not compared with the DNA. TRBV21-1 is a documented pseudogene. This CDR3 region has 13 residues. Here the CDR3 reads CASTLGGPRGYTF. The DNA for the CDR3 is TGTGCCAGCACCCTAGGGGGACCTAGGGGCTACACCTTC.

This clone was counted between two and nine times. The genes are TRBV7-3 and TRBJ2-7; no definite D call. V gave up 2 bases and J gave up 3 bases, with 8 bases separating them. Germline values: CDR1 SGHTA, CDR2 FQGTGA. CDR3 length: 13 amino acids. CDR3 sequence (DNA): TGTGCCAGCAGCTTAGGACCGTACTACGAGCAGTACTTC. Translating it yields CASSLGPYYEQYF.

V gene TRBV6-6 combines with J gene TRBJ1-3, with D perhaps TRBD1 (6 bases). V gave up 2 bases and J gave up 4 bases, with 12 bases separating them. Germline lookup yields CDR1 MNHNY and CDR2 SVGAGI (reference sequence). This CDR3 region has 15 residues. The CDR3 sequence: CASSYRGAGGNTIYF. CDR3 DNA sequence: TGTGCCAGCAGTTACCGGGGGGCAGGAGGAAACACCATATATTTT.

A single count supports this clone. The V and J genes are TRBV7-4 and TRBJ2-1; D remains ambiguous. Germline CDR1 is SGHVT and CDR2 is SQSDAQ. V dropped 1 base and J dropped 0 bases, with 13 bases sitting between them. This CDR3 contains 17 residues. The CDR3, as DNA: TGTGCCAGCAGCTTAGGATACGGCGCCGTCTCCTACAATGAGCAGTTCTTC. It codes for CASSLGYGAVSYNEQFF.

CDR3 in DNA: TGCGCCAGCAGCCGGCGGGCCAGGCTTAATACCTCTGGAAACACCATATATTTT. Amino acid sequence: CASSRRARLNTSGNTIYF. The chain carries TRBV5-1 and TRBJ1-3, with unresolved D. Trimming cost V 4 bases and J 0 bases, with 20 bases left between them. CDR1 SGHRS and CDR2 YFSETQ come from the germline V gene. The CDR3 has 18 residues.

This chain uses TRBV2 with TRBJ2-7, with 8 bases aligning to TRBD2. V trimming: 5 bases; J trimming: 2 bases; junction bases outside the gene matches: 2. CDR1 is SNHLY, CDR2 FYNNEI, per germline. This CDR3 has 13 amino acids. The CDR3 here is CASSLAGPYEQYF. The CDR3 DNA reads as TGTGCCAGCAGTTTAGCGGGGCCCTACGAGCAGTACTTC.

The V and J genes are TRBV5-4 and TRBJ2-5, with a possible D match to TRBD2 (5 bases). Germline lookup yields CDR1 SGHNT and CDR2 YYREEE (reference sequence). Trimming pared 1 base from V and 2 bases from J, leaving 9 bases between. This CDR3 contains 14 residues. The CDR3 here is CASSLFGVQETQYF. The CDR3 bases are TGTGCCAGCAGCTTGTTCGGGGTTCAAGAGACCCAGTACTTC.

J is TRBJ2-5 and V is TRBV27, with 7 positions matching TRBD1. Trimming cost V 6 bases and J 6 bases; bases outside gene matches: 10. The length of the CDR3 is 14 residues. CDR1 MNHEY and CDR2 SMNVEV come from the germline V gene (reference sequence). CDR3 coding DNA: TGTGCCAGCAGCCCCGACAGGGCGGCAAAGACCCAGTACTTC. It yields the protein CASSPDRAAKTQYF.

The J gene is TRBJ2-3, the V gene TRBV23-1; no clear D gene. TRBV23-1 is given ORF status, its function remaining uncertain. V lost 8 bases, J lost 6 bases, and 12 bases lay in between. CDR3 length equals 12 residues. The CDR3 sequence: CASPPFIDTQYF. The CDR3 DNA sequence: TGCGCCAGCCCTCCTTTCATCGATACGCAGTATTTT.

This clone was picked up one time. The chain links TRBV24-1 to TRBJ2-5; no clear D. Trimming pared 10 bases from V and 5 bases from J, leaving 7 bases between. There are 10 residues in the CDR3. Per the germline V gene, CDR1 is KGHDR and CDR2 is SFDVKD. DNA of the CDR3: TGTGCCACACTCAGGGAGACCCAGTACTTC. Amino acids: CATLRETQYF.

This clone has just one count. The V call is TRBV5-4, the J call TRBJ1-6; D is unclear. Germline V gives CDR1 SGHNT, CDR2 YYREEE (reference sequence). V lost 0 bases to trimming and J lost 10 bases, with 8 bases between them. CDR3 length: 13 residues. The chain's CDR3 is CASSLAGRSPLHF. Here the CDR3 DNA reads TGTGCCAGCAGCTTGGCCGGACGGTCACCCCTCCACTTT.

This chain connects TRBV5-6 to TRBJ1-6; no reliable D call. The CDR3 sequence is 13 residues long. Looked up from germline, CDR1 is SGHDT and CDR2 is YYEEEE. The V end lost 2 bases, the J end lost 13 bases, and 13 bases lay between the germline ends. For the CDR3, the DNA is TGTGCCAGCAGCTTAACCCGAGGAGGCCCCCTCCACTTT. Encoded protein: CASSLTRGGPLHF.

The rearrangement uses TRBV24-1 and TRBJ2-1; TRBD1 matches at 9 bases. The CDR3 contains 15 residues. The ends lost 6 bases at V and 4 bases at J; junction bases unmatched: 6. Germline values: CDR1 KGHDR, CDR2 SFDVKD. CDR3 sequence: CATSRGTGYYNEQFF. The CDR3 nucleotides read TGTGCCACCAGTCGCGGGACAGGGTATTACAATGAGCAGTTCTTC.

The chain joins TRBV21-1 to TRBJ2-7; the table assigns TRBD1, which was not confirmed against the DNA. TRBV21-1 counts as a pseudogene. The CDR3 is made up of 14 amino acids. CDR3 region: CASSNLGGSYEQYF. CDR3 bases: TGTGCCAGCAGCAACCTAGGGGGATCCTACGAGCAGTACTTC.

This chain links TRBV14 with TRBJ2-3; no clear D gene. CDR1 and CDR2 from the germline V gene are SGHDN and FVKESK. The CDR3 extends over 17 amino acids. V was clipped by 1 base and J by 2 bases, with 16 bases between them. This CDR3 reads CASSQGWLGRPTDTQYF. The CDR3 nucleotides read TGTGCCAGCAGCCAAGGTTGGCTAGGCCGGCCCACAGATACGCAGTATTTT.